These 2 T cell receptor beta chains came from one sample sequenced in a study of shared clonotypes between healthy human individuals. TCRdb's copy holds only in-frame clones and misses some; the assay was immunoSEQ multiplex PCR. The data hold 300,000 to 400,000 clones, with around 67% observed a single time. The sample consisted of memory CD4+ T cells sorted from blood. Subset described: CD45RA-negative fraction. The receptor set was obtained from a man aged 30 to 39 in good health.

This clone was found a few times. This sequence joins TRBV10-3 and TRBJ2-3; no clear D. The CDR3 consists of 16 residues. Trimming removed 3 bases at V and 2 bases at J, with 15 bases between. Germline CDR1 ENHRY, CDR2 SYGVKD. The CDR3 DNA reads TGTGCCATCAGTGATAGGACGGCCAAAGACACAGATACGCAGTATTTT. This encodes CAISDRTAKDTDTQYF.

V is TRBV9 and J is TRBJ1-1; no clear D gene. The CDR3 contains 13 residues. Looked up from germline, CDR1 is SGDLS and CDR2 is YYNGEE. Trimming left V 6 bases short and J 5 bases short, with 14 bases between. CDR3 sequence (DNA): TGTGCCAGCACCCCAGCTCAGGTTACTGAAGCTTTCTTT. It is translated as CASTPAQVTEAFF.